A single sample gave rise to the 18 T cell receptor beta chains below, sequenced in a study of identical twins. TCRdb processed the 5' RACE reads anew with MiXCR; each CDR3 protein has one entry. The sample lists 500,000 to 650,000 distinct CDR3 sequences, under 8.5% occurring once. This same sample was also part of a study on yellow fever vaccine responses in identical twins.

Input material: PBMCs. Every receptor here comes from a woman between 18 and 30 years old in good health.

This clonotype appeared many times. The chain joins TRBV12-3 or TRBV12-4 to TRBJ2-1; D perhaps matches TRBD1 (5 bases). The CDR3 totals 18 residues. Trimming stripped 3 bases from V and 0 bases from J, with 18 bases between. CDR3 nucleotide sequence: TGTGCCAGCAGTTTTTTGGACAAAAAGGGCAGCTCCTACAATGAGCAGTTCTTC. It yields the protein CASSFLDKKGSSYNEQFF.

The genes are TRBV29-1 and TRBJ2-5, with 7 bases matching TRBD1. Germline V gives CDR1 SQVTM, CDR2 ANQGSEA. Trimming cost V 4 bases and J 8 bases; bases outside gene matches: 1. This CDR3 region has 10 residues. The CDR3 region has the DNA TGCAGCGTTGGAGGGGGCACCCAGTACTTC. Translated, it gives CSVGGGTQYF.

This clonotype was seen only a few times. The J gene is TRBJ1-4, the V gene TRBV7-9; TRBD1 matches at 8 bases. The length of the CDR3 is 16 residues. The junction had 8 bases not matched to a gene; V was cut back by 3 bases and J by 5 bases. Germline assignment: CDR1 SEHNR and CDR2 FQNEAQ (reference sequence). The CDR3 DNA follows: TGTGCCAGCAGCTTTGGCCACAGGGGGGAGAATGAAAAACTGTTTTTT. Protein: CASSFGHRGENEKLFF.

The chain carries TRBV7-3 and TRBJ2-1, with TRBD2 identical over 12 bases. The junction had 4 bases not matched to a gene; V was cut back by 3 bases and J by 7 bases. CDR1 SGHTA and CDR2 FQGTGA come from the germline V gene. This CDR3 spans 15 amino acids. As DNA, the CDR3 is TGTGCCAGCAGCTTGACTAGCGGGAGAGGGAATGAGCAGTTCTTC. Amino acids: CASSLTSGRGNEQFF. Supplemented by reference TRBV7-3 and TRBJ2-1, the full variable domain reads GAGVSQTPSNKVTEKGKYVELRCDPISGHTALYWYRQSLGQGPEFLIYFQGTGAADDSGLPNDRFFAVRPEGSVSTLKIQRTERGDSAVYLCASSLTSGRGNEQFFGPGTRLTVL.

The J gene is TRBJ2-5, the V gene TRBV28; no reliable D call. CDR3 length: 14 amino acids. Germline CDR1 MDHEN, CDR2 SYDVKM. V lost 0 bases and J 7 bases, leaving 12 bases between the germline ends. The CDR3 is CASSLWDPAGTQYF. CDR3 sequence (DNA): TGTGCCAGCAGTTTATGGGACCCCGCAGGGACCCAGTACTTC.

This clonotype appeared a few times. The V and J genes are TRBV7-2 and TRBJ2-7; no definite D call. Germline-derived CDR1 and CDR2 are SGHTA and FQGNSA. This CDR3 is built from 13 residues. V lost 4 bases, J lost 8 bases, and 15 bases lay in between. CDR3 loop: CASSSPSNSKQYF. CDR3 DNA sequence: TGTGCCAGCAGCTCCCCCTCGAACAGCAAGCAGTACTTC.

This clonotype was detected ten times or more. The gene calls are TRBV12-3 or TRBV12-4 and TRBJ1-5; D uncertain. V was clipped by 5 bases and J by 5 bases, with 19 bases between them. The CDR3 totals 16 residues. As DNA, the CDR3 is TGTGCCAGCAGTACAAACCCCACGGGAACCTATCAGCCCCAGCATTTT. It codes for CASSTNPTGTYQPQHF.

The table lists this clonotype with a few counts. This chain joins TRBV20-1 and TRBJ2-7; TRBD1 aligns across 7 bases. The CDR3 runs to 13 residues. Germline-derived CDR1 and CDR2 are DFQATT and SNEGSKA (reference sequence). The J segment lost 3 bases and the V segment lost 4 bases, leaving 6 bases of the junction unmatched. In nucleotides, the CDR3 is TGCAGTGCTACAACCACAGGGGACTACGAGCAGTACGTC. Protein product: CSATTTGDYEQYV.

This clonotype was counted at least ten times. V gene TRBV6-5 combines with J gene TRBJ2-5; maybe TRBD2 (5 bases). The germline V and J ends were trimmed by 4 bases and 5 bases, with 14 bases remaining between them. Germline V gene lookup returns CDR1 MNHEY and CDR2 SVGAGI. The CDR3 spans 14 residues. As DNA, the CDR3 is TGTGCCAGCAGTTCCACCGTTTGGAGGGAGACCCAGTACTTC. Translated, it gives CASSSTVWRETQYF.

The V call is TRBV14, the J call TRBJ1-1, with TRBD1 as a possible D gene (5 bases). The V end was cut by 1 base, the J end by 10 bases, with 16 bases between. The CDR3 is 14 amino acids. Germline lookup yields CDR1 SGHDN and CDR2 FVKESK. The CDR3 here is CASSQAAILGVAFF. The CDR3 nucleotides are TGTGCCAGCAGCCAAGCGGCCATATTGGGGGTAGCTTTCTTT.

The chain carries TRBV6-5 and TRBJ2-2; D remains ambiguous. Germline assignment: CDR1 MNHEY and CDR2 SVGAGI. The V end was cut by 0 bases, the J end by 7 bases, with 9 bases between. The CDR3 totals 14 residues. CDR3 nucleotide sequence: TGTGCCAGCAGTTACTCGCAGCTGGGCGGGGAGCTGTTTTTT. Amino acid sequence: CASSYSQLGGELFF.

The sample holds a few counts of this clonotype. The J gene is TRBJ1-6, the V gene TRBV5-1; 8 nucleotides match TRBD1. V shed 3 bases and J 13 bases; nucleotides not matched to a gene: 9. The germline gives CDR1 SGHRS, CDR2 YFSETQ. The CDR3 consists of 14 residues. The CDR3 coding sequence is TGCGCCAGCAGCTCCGGACAGGGCGATCTTCCCCTCCACTTT. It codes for CASSSGQGDLPLHF.

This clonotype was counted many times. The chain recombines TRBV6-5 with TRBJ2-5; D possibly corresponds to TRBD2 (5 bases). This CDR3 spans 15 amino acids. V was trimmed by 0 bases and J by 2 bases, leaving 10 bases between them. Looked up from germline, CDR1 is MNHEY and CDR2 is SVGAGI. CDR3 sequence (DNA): TGTGCCAGCAGTTACTCAGGAGGTATACAAGAGACCCAGTACTTC. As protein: CASSYSGGIQETQYF.

In DNA form, the CDR3 reads TGCAGTGCTAGAGCCCGAGAGGGCTACACCTTC. Amino acid sequence: CSARAREGYTF. The V gene is TRBV20-1, the J gene TRBJ1-2; D is ambiguous. Germline assignment: CDR1 DFQATT and CDR2 SNEGSKA (reference sequence). Trimming left V 1 base short and J 8 bases short, with 8 bases between. The CDR3 covers 11 residues.

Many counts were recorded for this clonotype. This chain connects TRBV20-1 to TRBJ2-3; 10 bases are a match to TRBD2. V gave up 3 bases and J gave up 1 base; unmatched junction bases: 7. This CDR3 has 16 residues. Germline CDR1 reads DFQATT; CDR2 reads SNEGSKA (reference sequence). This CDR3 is CSASRRTSGRTDTQYF. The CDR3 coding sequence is TGCAGTGCTAGCCGCAGGACTAGCGGTCGCACAGATACGCAGTATTTT.

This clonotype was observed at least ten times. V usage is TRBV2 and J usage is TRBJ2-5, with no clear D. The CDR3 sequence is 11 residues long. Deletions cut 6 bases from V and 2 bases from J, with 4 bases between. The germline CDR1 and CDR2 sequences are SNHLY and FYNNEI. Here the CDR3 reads CASSAQETQYF. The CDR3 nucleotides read TGTGCCAGCAGCGCTCAAGAGACCCAGTACTTC. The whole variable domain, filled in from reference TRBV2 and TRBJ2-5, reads EPEVTQTPSHQVTQMGQEVILRCVPISNHLYFYWYRQILGQKVEFLVSFYNNEISEKSEIFDDQFSVERPDGSNFTLKIRSTKLEDSAMYFCASSAQETQYFGPGTRLLVL.

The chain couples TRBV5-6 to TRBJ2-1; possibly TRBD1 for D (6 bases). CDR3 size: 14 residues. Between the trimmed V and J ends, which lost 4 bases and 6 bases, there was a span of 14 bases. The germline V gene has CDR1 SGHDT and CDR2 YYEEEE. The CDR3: CASSTDRFLNEQFF. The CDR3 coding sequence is TGTGCCAGCAGCACTGACAGGTTTCTCAATGAGCAGTTCTTC.

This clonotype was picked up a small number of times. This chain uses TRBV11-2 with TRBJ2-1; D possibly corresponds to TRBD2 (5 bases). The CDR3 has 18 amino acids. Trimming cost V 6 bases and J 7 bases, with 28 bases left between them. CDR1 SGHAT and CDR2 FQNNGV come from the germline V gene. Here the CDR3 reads CASRQTIGPGFGLNEQFF. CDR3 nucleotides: TGTGCCAGCAGACAAACTATCGGGCCGGGGTTTGGGCTTAATGAGCAGTTCTTC.